These T cell receptor beta chains were read from a single sample in a study of T cell repertoires in cytomegalovirus infection. TCRdb used MiXCR to reprocess the reads, holding one entry per CDR3 protein. Found here are hundreds of thousands of distinct CDR3 sequences, around 18% of them singletons; the top ten hold around 9.3%. The sample comprised PBMCs. All receptors come from a human donor in good health (CMV status not recorded). Some clones in this sample may be carry-over from other donors' samples. The CDR3 runs from the conserved cysteine through the conserved F or W. A D gene is named only where the DNA matches it firmly. Size is omitted from some rows. Given values are once, few, many or a class for expanded clones.

j_call d_call clone_size v_call cdr3_aa cdr3_nt
TRBJ1-5 TRBD1 few TRBV5-6 CASSLGDSHRPQHF TGTGCCAGCAGCTTGGGGGACAGCCATCGACCCCAGCATTTT
TRBJ2-3 NA few TRBV7-6 CASSPGGGSPDTQYF TGTGCCAGCAGCCCTGGGGGCGGGAGTCCAGATACGCAGTATTTT
TRBJ2-3 NA many TRBV7-2 CASSLAGLNTDTQYF TGTGCCAGCAGCTTAGCCGGACTAAACACAGATACGCAGTATTTT
TRBJ2-3 NA NA TRBV7-9 CASSFHQLPDTQYF TGTGCCAGCAGCTTTCACCAGTTGCCAGATACGCAGTATTTT
TRBJ2-3 TRBD2 NA TRBV12-3/TRBV12-4 CASSLWGAGGGTDTQYF TGTGCCAGCAGTTTATGGGGGGCGGGGGGTGGCACAGATACGCAGTATTTT
TRBJ2-1 NA few TRBV30 CAWSVPTGSSYNEQFF TGTGCCTGGAGTGTACCCACCGGGAGTTCCTACAATGAGCAGTTCTTC
TRBJ2-7 NA many TRBV12-3/TRBV12-4 CASCLGQGTDYEQYF TGTGCCAGCTGTTTGGGTCAAGGGACTGACTACGAGCAGTACTTC
TRBJ2-5 NA few TRBV5-5 CASSLEGIQETQYF TGTGCCAGCAGCCTGGAGGGGATCCAAGAGACCCAGTACTTC
TRBJ1-1 NA few TRBV6-1 CASSEWTASNTEAFF TGTGCCAGCAGTGAATGGACAGCCTCCAACACTGAAGCTTTCTTT
TRBJ1-3 NA many TRBV7-2 CASSLNRVSTRTAGNTIYF TGTGCCAGCAGCTTGAACAGGGTTTCAACTAGGACGGCTGGAAACACCATATATTTT
TRBJ2-7 NA NA TRBV27 CASSLVSRAGGYEQYF TGTGCCAGCAGTTTAGTGAGTCGGGCAGGTGGATACGAGCAGTACTTC
TRBJ2-5 TRBD2 NA TRBV11-2 CASSSGLAAAGTQYF TGTGCCAGCAGCTCCGGACTAGCGGCGGCGGGGACCCAGTACTTC
TRBJ2-3 TRBD1 NA TRBV15 CATSSPTGAVGTDTQYF TGTGCCACCAGCAGCCCCACAGGGGCGGTGGGCACAGATACGCAGTATTTT
TRBJ2-1 NA few TRBV6-2/TRBV6-3 CASSPVGVRVGAYNEQFF TGTGCCAGCAGTCCCGTGGGGGTGCGGGTTGGGGCCTACAATGAGCAGTTCTTC
TRBJ1-2 NA many TRBV7-2 CASTPSTGNYGYTF TGTGCCAGCACTCCCTCGACCGGAAACTATGGCTACACCTTC
TRBJ2-2 NA few TRBV11-2 CASTELWTANTGELFF TGTGCCAGCACTGAGCTGTGGACAGCAAACACCGGGGAGCTGTTTTTT
TRBJ2-7 NA many TRBV27 CASSLREDYEQYF TGTGCCAGCAGTTTGAGAGAAGACTACGAGCAGTACTTC
TRBJ2-7 NA few TRBV6-6 CASSPGLTGLVSYEQYF TGTGCCAGCAGCCCCGGACTCACGGGACTTGTTTCCTACGAGCAGTACTTC
TRBJ2-3 TRBD2 many TRBV12-3/TRBV12-4 CASSLTAGGTDTQYF TGTGCCAGCAGTTTAACAGCGGGGGGCACAGATACGCAGTATTTT
TRBJ2-1 TRBD2 many TRBV7-2 CASSSSAGSNNEQFF TGTGCCAGCAGCTCATCAGCGGGGTCGAACAATGAGCAGTTCTTC
TRBJ2-3 TRBD1 NA TRBV28 CASSMPGTTGTYTQYF TGTGCCAGCAGTATGCCAGGGACGACAGGGACGTATACGCAGTATTTT
TRBJ2-3 NA few TRBV15 CATSSGGSTDTQYF TGTGCCACCAGCAGTGGGGGAAGCACAGATACGCAGTATTTT
TRBJ1-2 NA many TRBV7-2 CASSLRGGVYGYTF TGTGCCAGCAGCTTACGAGGCGGGGTCTATGGCTACACCTTC
TRBJ2-2 NA many TRBV7-2 CASTRSGGELFF TGTGCCAGCACCCGGAGTGGCGGGGAGCTGTTTTTT
TRBJ1-1 NA few TRBV29-1 CSVWSGNTEAFF TGCAGCGTTTGGTCTGGGAACACTGAAGCTTTCTTT
TRBJ2-3 NA NA TRBV18 CASSPPSLGDTQYF TGTGCCAGCTCACCACCCAGCTTAGGAGATACGCAGTATTTT
TRBJ2-7 TRBD1 NA TRBV2 CASSATRTGAYEQYF TGTGCCAGCAGTGCGACAAGGACAGGGGCCTACGAGCAGTACTTC
TRBJ2-7 TRBD1 few TRBV5-4 CASSLTGTGIYEQYF TGTGCCAGCAGCCTCACCGGGACAGGGATTTACGAGCAGTACTTC
TRBJ1-4 NA NA TRBV18 CASSQNGGENEKLFF TGTGCCAGCTCGCAAAACGGGGGAGAAAATGAAAAACTGTTTTTT
TRBJ2-1 NA many TRBV7-2 CASSFSAGSYNEQFF TGTGCCAGCAGCTTCTCTGCGGGGTCCTACAATGAGCAGTTCTTC
TRBJ1-1 TRBD1 NA TRBV20-1 CSASPGQGEAFF TGCAGTGCTAGCCCCGGACAGGGTGAAGCTTTCTTT
TRBJ2-7 NA few TRBV2 CASRVEGLTEQYF TGTGCCAGCAGGGTAGAAGGGCTTACCGAGCAGTACTTC
TRBJ1-2 NA NA TRBV7-9 CASSFYSASHNSAYTF TGTGCCAGCAGCTTTTACAGTGCAAGCCACAATTCGGCCTACACCTTC
TRBJ2-4 TRBD1 few TRBV4-1 CASSQRQGYIQYF TGCGCCAGCAGCCAAAGACAGGGCTACATTCAGTACTTC
TRBJ2-3 TRBD2 NA TRBV2 CASGLAGRRSTDTQYF TGTGCCAGCGGCTTAGCGGGGAGACGAAGCACAGATACGCAGTATTTT
TRBJ2-2 TRBD1 few TRBV10-3 CAISGTGSGGELFF TGTGCCATCAGTGGGACAGGGTCGGGCGGGGAGCTGTTTTTT
TRBJ2-1 TRBD2 NA TRBV27 CASSPFRLAGGPVRSNNEQFF TGTGCCAGCAGTCCGTTCCGACTAGCGGGAGGGCCGGTACGGTCAAACAATGAGCAGTTCTTC
TRBJ2-1 TRBD2 NA TRBV5-6 CASSLIGGGLGYNEQFF TGTGCCAGCAGCTTGATCGGGGGGGGCCTGGGCTACAATGAGCAGTTCTTC
TRBJ2-2 TRBD2 NA TRBV5-1 CASSLGPLAANTGELFF TGCGCCAGCAGCTTGGGCCCGCTAGCGGCGAACACCGGGGAGCTGTTTTTT
TRBJ2-5 NA NA TRBV29-1 CSAVDDQETQYF TGCAGCGCCGTAGACGACCAAGAGACCCAGTACTTC